The table lists the clone carrying this T cell receptor beta chain with a few counts. What it recognizes is unknown. This sample is drawn from a study of response to subunit inactivated influenza vaccine. Study-wide results and caveats: There was a suggestion from the authors that each seasonal influenza vaccination recruits few new T cells.

TCRdb called the RT-PCR reads again in MiXCR, with one record for every CDR3 protein. The data contain hundreds of thousands of distinct CDR3 sequences, more than 15% of them singletons. Germline V lookup: CDR1 LNHNV, CDR2 YYDKDF (reference sequence). The V segment lost 0 bases and the J segment 1 base; nucleotides outside the gene matches: 3. This CDR3 has 16 amino acids. The source was PBMCs from blood, collected 11 to 12 days after vaccination. The receptor was isolated from a man in his fifties who received an inactivated influenza vaccine. The chain recombines TRBV15 with TRBJ1-3; 7 bases map to TRBD1. The CDR3 loop reads CATSRDRQGSGNTIYF. CDR3 coding DNA: TGTGCCACCAGCAGAGATAGACAGGGATCTGGAAACACCATATATTTT. The complete variable domain, with remaining parts taken from reference TRBV15 and TRBJ1-3, reads DAMVIQNPRYQVTQFGKPVTLSCSQTLNHNVMYWYQQKSSQAPKLLFHYYDKDFNNEADTPDNFQSRRPNTSFCFLDIRSPGLGDTAMYLCATSRDRQGSGNTIYFGEGSWLTVV.